The rows below give T cell receptor beta chains drawn from one sample of a study of OX40 agonist ivuxolimab in advanced cancers. Sequencing was performed with immunoSEQ multiplex PCR; in TCRdb, only in-frame clones are kept and a portion is missing. The sample contains about 22,000 clones, roughly 82% of which appear only once. Sequenced here: CD4+ or CD8+ T cells sorted from blood, sampled in a trial of the OX40 agonist ivuxolimab. The receptor source for this set is an adult with an advanced solid tumor such as melanoma, head and neck, liver or kidney cancer. The CDR3 runs from the conserved cysteine through the conserved F or W. The order of the fields is CDR3 protein, CDR3 DNA, D gene, V gene, clone size, J gene. The D gene is left open where the match is weak. Size values are once, few and many counts, or a class for expanded clones, and some rows have none.

CDR3 protein: CASSLDYGIYEQYF; CDR3 DNA: TGTGCCAGCAGCTTAGACTACGGGATATACGAGCAGTACTTC; D gene: -; V gene: TRBV7-9; clone size: -; J gene: TRBJ2-7
CDR3 protein: CASFRPSPYEQYF; CDR3 DNA: TGTGCCAGCTTCCGACCTTCCCCCTACGAGCAGTACTTC; D gene: -; V gene: TRBV2; clone size: -; J gene: TRBJ2-7
CDR3 protein: CASRGDRDTQYF; CDR3 DNA: TGTGCCAGCAGAGGGGACAGGGATACGCAGTATTTT; D gene: TRBD1; V gene: TRBV6-1; clone size: -; J gene: TRBJ2-3
CDR3 protein: CASSQFKGGKGEDKTDTQYF; CDR3 DNA: TGCGCCAGCAGTCAATTTAAGGGGGGGAAGGGGGAGGACAAAACAGATACGCAGTATTTT; D gene: -; V gene: TRBV23-1; clone size: -; J gene: TRBJ2-3
CDR3 protein: CASYPVKGVRRHDYGYTF; CDR3 DNA: TGTGCCAGCTATCCCGTGAAGGGGGTGCGACGCCATGACTATGGCTACACCTTC; D gene: -; V gene: TRBV6-4; clone size: few; J gene: TRBJ1-2
CDR3 protein: CASSSGTGFPNTEAFF; CDR3 DNA: TGTGCCAGCAGTTCCGGGACCGGCTTCCCGAACACTGAAGCTTTCTTT; D gene: -; V gene: TRBV11-3; clone size: -; J gene: TRBJ1-1
CDR3 protein: CASSPGLETQYF; CDR3 DNA: TGTGCCAGCTCACCAGGGCTGGAGACCCAGTACTTC; D gene: -; V gene: TRBV18; clone size: -; J gene: TRBJ2-5
CDR3 protein: CASSRDNSNQPQHF; CDR3 DNA: TGTGCCAGCAGTCGAGACAATAGCAATCAGCCCCAGCATTTT; D gene: -; V gene: TRBV6-5; clone size: -; J gene: TRBJ1-5
CDR3 protein: CASSLGWGSEKLFF; CDR3 DNA: TGTGCCAGCAGCTTAGGCTGGGGGAGCGAAAAACTGTTTTTT; D gene: -; V gene: TRBV11-2; clone size: -; J gene: TRBJ1-4
CDR3 protein: CASSGPDGEFTDTQYF; CDR3 DNA: TGTGCCAGCAGCGGACCAGACGGGGAGTTCACAGATACGCAGTATTTT; D gene: -; V gene: TRBV11-1; clone size: -; J gene: TRBJ2-3
CDR3 protein: CASSATGTAQTGELFF; CDR3 DNA: TGTGCCAGCAGCGCGACCGGGACCGCGCAAACCGGGGAGCTGTTTTTT; D gene: -; V gene: TRBV7-3; clone size: -; J gene: TRBJ2-2
CDR3 protein: CAWSGQFYGYTF; CDR3 DNA: TGTGCCTGGAGTGGACAGTTCTATGGCTACACCTTC; D gene: -; V gene: TRBV30; clone size: -; J gene: TRBJ1-2
CDR3 protein: CASSLVPTGQGRYNEQFF; CDR3 DNA: TGTGCCAGCAGCTTAGTACCAACCGGACAGGGCCGTTACAATGAGCAGTTCTTC; D gene: TRBD1; V gene: TRBV7-6; clone size: -; J gene: TRBJ2-1
CDR3 protein: CASSAKESHNEKLFF; CDR3 DNA: TGTGCCAGCAGTGCTAAGGAGTCTCATAATGAAAAACTGTTTTTT; D gene: -; V gene: TRBV6-1; clone size: -; J gene: TRBJ1-4
CDR3 protein: CSVPRGGVNTEAFF; CDR3 DNA: TGCAGCGTTCCACGAGGGGGGGTCAACACTGAAGCTTTCTTT; D gene: -; V gene: TRBV29-1; clone size: -; J gene: TRBJ1-1
CDR3 protein: CASTPGVSYNEQFF; CDR3 DNA: TGTGCCAGTACGCCTGGCGTGTCGTACAATGAGCAGTTCTTC; D gene: -; V gene: TRBV19; clone size: -; J gene: TRBJ2-1
CDR3 protein: CASSFGSAYEQYF; CDR3 DNA: TGTGCCAGCAGTTTTGGGTCGGCGTACGAGCAGTACTTC; D gene: -; V gene: TRBV27; clone size: -; J gene: TRBJ2-7
CDR3 protein: CASTLTNSRNEQFF; CDR3 DNA: TGTGCCAGCACCCTGACAAACTCTCGCAATGAGCAGTTCTTC; D gene: -; V gene: TRBV5-4; clone size: -; J gene: TRBJ2-1
CDR3 protein: CASSYRSKYEQYF; CDR3 DNA: TGTGCCAGCAGTTACCGTTCCAAGTACGAGCAGTACTTC; D gene: -; V gene: TRBV6-5; clone size: once; J gene: TRBJ2-7
CDR3 protein: CASTRGLDYEQYF; CDR3 DNA: TGTGCCAGCACGCGGGGTCTTGACTACGAGCAGTACTTC; D gene: -; V gene: TRBV2; clone size: -; J gene: TRBJ2-7
CDR3 protein: CAITQDLGQPHGYTF; CDR3 DNA: TGTGCCATCACTCAAGACTTAGGGCAACCCCATGGCTACACCTTC; D gene: -; V gene: TRBV10-3; clone size: -; J gene: TRBJ1-2